These 8 T cell receptor beta chains came from one sample sequenced in a study of blood T cells in healthy people across ages. Using a J-beta primer mix together with a sample-barcoded 5' primer, a second PCR was run for about 7 to 12 cycles. TCRdb re-derived calls from the 5' RACE reads in MiXCR, one entry per CDR3 protein. Of around 500,000 distinct CDR3 sequences listed, around 48% are singletons. The specimen sequenced was blood. The receptors were gathered from an elderly man in good health.

V is TRBV7-9 and J is TRBJ2-7; tentative D call: TRBD2 (5 bases). The CDR3 has 15 amino acids. Germline V gene sequence: CDR1 SEHNR, CDR2 FQNEAQ (reference sequence). Deletions cut 4 bases from V and 7 bases from J, with 20 bases between. CDR3 nucleotides: TGTGCCAGCAGCTCTGGTGATAGCGCCTGGGGTGAGCAGTACTTC. Encoded protein: CASSSGDSAWGEQYF.

This chain joins TRBV20-1 and TRBJ2-1; the match to TRBD1 covers 7 bases. V dropped 3 bases and J dropped 5; count of bases not matched to a gene: 4. The CDR3 contains 13 residues. CDR1 is DFQATT and CDR2 is SNEGSKA in the germline V gene (reference sequence). This CDR3 reads CSASEGADNEQFF. The CDR3 DNA follows: TGCAGTGCTAGCGAGGGGGCGGACAATGAGCAGTTCTTC.

V is TRBV10-3 and J is TRBJ1-2; TRBD1 aligns across 9 bases. The J segment lost 7 bases and the V segment lost 6 bases, leaving 6 bases of the junction unmatched. The CDR3 length is 13 residues. Per the germline V gene, CDR1 is ENHRY and CDR2 is SYGVKD. Written as DNA, the CDR3 is TGTGCCATCAGGGGGGACAGGGTCAGTGGCTACACCTTC. Residues: CAIRGDRVSGYTF.

The chain couples TRBV2 to TRBJ2-1; TRBD1 might be the D (5 bases). Looked up from germline, CDR1 is SNHLY and CDR2 is FYNNEI. V lost 7 bases and J 10 bases, leaving 14 bases between the germline ends. The CDR3 loop spans 12 amino acids. CDR3 amino acids: CASKLQVLEQFF. CDR3 DNA sequence: TGTGCCAGCAAGCTACAGGTATTAGAGCAGTTCTTC.

Points on this clonotype: This clone may be a read error of a much larger clone one base away. CDR3 amino acids: CSVAAGGSYGYTF. Here the CDR3 DNA reads TGCAGCGTTGCAGCAGGAGGTTCATATGGCTACACCTTC. The rearrangement links TRBV29-1 to TRBJ1-2; D unresolved. The length of the CDR3 is 13 residues. Germline loops: CDR1 SQVTM, CDR2 ANQGSEA. V lost 4 bases, J lost 5 bases, and 14 bases lay in between.

The rearrangement uses TRBV6-2 or TRBV6-3 and TRBJ2-3, with TRBD1 matching over 11 bases. Germline V gives CDR1 MNHEY, CDR2 SVGEGT. With V trimmed by 4 bases and J by 8 bases, 20 bases remained unmatched. This CDR3 is 19 amino acids long. CDR3 amino acids: CASSSPRNIRTGGRGTQYF. CDR3 nucleotide sequence: TGTGCCAGCAGTTCGCCGCGAAATATTCGGACAGGGGGCAGGGGTACGCAGTATTTT.

About this clonotype: Germline and junction disagree at one end, which may indicate a read error. The CDR3: CARSLTQGVHTEAFF. CDR3 in DNA: TGCGCCCGCAGCTTGACCCAGGGGGTGCACACTGAAGCTTTCTTT. The V call is TRBV5-1, the J call TRBJ1-1; TRBD1 agrees at 7 bases. Germline V CDR1 and CDR2: SGHRS, YFSETQ. The CDR3 consists of 15 residues.

The chain joins TRBV7-3 to TRBJ1-2; D is perhaps TRBD1 (6 bases). This CDR3 has 15 amino acids. Per the germline V gene, CDR1 is SGHTA and CDR2 is FQGTGA. V was pared by 4 bases and J by 7 bases, with 19 bases between. CDR3 region: CASSWFPGDAAGYTF. CDR3 in DNA: TGTGCCAGCAGCTGGTTCCCAGGGGATGCCGCTGGCTACACCTTC.